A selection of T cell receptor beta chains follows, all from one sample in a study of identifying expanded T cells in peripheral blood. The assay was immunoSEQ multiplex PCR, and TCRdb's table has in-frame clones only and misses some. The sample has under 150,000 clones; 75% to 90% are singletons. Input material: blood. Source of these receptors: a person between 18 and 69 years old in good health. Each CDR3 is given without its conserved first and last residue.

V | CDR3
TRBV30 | AWAISGNTIY
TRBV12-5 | ASGLADSYEQY
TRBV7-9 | ASSFLGRDYGYT
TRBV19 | ASSNIMYGVHTEAF
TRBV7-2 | ASSPRRGGTEAF
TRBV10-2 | ASTPGAYEQY
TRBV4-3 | ASSPGGPPYEQY
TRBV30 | AWSTTSYEQY
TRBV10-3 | AISEGVGYEQY
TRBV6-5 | ASSTGGLWETQY
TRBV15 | ATSRVVRGGGYT
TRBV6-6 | ASSYSGEQY
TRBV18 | ASSPPSRTGAEQY
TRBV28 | ASEGTGNTIY
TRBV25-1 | ASSDAGTSLGDEQY
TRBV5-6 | ASSLEGGRVNTEAF
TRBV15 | ATSRGASRGQETQY
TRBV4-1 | ASSQDPGADTQY
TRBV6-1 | ASSAPPTSLAGGRNEQF
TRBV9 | ASSARGQLSGNTIY
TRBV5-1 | ASSLEFSLWETQY
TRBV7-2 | ASSPPGGLNQPQH
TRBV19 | ASSERGRTEAF
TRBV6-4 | ASRGTVDVGELF
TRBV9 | ASSSGQGLETQY
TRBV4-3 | ASSQGTVGGTQY
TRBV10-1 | ASSASGKIPLQETQY
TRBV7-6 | ASSRSRQGTYEQY
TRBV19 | ASSMVGAGELF
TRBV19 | ASSTRVPPGETQY
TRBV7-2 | ASSSPLANYGYT
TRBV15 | ATSRDAPSPLH
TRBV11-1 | ASSLNLLAGAYEQY
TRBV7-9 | ASSLANRDREDGYT
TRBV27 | ASRTGSGQPQH
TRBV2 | ASSDLVVDTEAF
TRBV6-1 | ASSIGGTGNTIY
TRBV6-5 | ASSYSAGGLYEQY
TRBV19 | ASLDRGMNTEAF
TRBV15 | ATSRGWQGNTEAF
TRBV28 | ASSLQVQPQH